The entry below describes one TCR beta chain. Its specificity is unknown. Samples were taken several times over chemoradiotherapy. Measured with immunoSEQ multiplex PCR; TCRdb has only the in-frame clones, and not every one. Of 6,000 or so clones in the sample, roughly 90% are singletons; the top ten hold 1.5% to 2%. Germline CDR1 is KGHSH and CDR2 is LQKENI. The CDR3 is 18 amino acids. This entry belongs to a study of chemoradiotherapy in HPV16-positive cancers. Whole-study context: Candidate HPV-specific clones and shared TCR motifs came from two HPV16-positive patients. Study-level results: Candidate HPV-specific clones and E7-related TCR motifs grew in tumor during treatment. Only a couple of HPV16-positive patients supplied the functional HPV-specificity definition.

The receptor comes from a human donor with HPV-associated anogenital cancer. The rearrangement joins TRBV18 to TRBJ2-5; 8 bases line up with TRBD1. TRBJ2-7 explains the end of the DNA better; the J call may be wrong. The sample consisted of blood, taken from a patient who underwent chemoradiotherapy. This chain's CDR3 is CASSPITGQGGRSYEQYF. The DNA of the CDR3 is TGTGCCAGCTCACCAATTACCGGACAGGGAGGAAGGTCCTACGAGCAGTACTTC.